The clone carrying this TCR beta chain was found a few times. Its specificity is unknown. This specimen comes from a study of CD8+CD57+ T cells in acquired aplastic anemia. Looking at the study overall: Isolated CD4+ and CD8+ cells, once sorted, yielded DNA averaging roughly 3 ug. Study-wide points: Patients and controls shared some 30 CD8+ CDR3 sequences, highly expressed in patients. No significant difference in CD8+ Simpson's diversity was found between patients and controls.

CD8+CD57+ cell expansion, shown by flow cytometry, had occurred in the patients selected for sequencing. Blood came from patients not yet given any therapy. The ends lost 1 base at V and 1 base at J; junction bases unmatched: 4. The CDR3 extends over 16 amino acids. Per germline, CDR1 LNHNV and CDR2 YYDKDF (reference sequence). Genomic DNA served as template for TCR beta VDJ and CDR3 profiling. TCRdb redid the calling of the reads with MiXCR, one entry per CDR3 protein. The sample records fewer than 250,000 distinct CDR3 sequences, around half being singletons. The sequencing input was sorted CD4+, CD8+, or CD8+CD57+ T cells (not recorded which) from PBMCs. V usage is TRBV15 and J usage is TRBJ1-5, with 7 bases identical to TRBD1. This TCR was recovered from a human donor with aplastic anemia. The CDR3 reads CATSRGTGASNQPQHF. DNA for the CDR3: TGTGCCACCAGCAGAGGGACAGGAGCCAGCAATCAGCCCCAGCATTTT.